These 5 T cell receptor beta chains originate from one sample sequenced in a study of vaccination and CD4 T cells after COVID-19. No cognate antigen is known for these TCRs. CD4+ T cells that had been cultured provided DNA sequenced with the Oncomine TCR Beta short-read assay. TCRdb re-analysed the PCR reads in MiXCR, keeping a single row per CDR3 protein. Seen here are over a thousand distinct CDR3 sequences, approximately 12% observed once, and the top ten hold 8.5% to 9.5%. Treatment meaning: roughly 11-day PBMC culture with coronavirus spike peptide pools or control peptides (ViraFEST assay). Pre-COVID-19 pandemic sampling (2011-2018) yielded the unexposed donor's CD4+ T cells. The sample was CD4+ T cells from blood, cultured in vitro. Receptors were obtained from a human donor in good health.

This clonotype is labeled as medium-sized. The chain couples TRBV1 to TRBJ2-3; the D call in the table, TRBD1, was not verified against the DNA. TRBV1 is termed a pseudogene. The CDR3 is 15 residues long. CDR3 protein: CTSPKAREWTDTQYF. CDR3 sequence (DNA): TGCACCAGTCCAAAGGCTCGGGAATGGACAGATACGCAGTATTTT.

Within the sample, this clonotype is large (0.1 to 1%). The CDR3 loop reads CATMGRIGETQYF. CDR3 sequence (DNA): TGTGCCACTATGGGCCGGATTGGGGAGACCCAGTACTTC. J is TRBJ2-5 and V is TRBV10-3; no clear D gene. The ends were cut back, 10 bases at V and 5 bases at J, with 17 bases in the middle. This CDR3 contains 13 residues. The germline gives CDR1 ENHRY, CDR2 SYGVKD.

Judged by abundance, this clonotype is medium-sized. V is TRBV7-2 and J is TRBJ2-1; 10 nucleotides align to TRBD2. The V and J ends lost 5 bases and 3 bases, in that order; junction bases with no gene match: 10. The CDR3 is 17 residues long. Germline CDR1 and CDR2: SGHTA and FQGNSA. DNA for the CDR3: TGTGCCAGCAGCCCGATCACGGGACTAGCGATCTACAATGAGCAGTTCTTC. Amino acids: CASSPITGLAIYNEQFF.

Sample share makes this clonotype medium-sized. This chain connects TRBV30 to TRBJ1-5; D is unclear. CDR1 GTSNPN and CDR2 SVGIG come from the germline V gene (reference sequence). The CDR3 extends over 15 amino acids. Trimming took off 0 bases at V and 0 bases at J, with 9 bases between the two ends. Here the CDR3 DNA reads TGTGCCTGGAGTGTTGCCGGGATTAGCAATCAGCCCCAGCATTTT. Translated, it gives CAWSVAGISNQPQHF.

Points on this clonotype: A much larger clone differs by one base, so this may be a read error. This chain's CDR3 is CASGRRGELFF. The DNA of the CDR3 is TGTGCCAGTGGTAGGCGGGGGGAGCTGTTTTTT. The V and J genes are TRBV19 and TRBJ2-2; no clear D. Trimming took 8 bases from V and 8 from J, leaving 9 bases between them. There are 11 residues in the CDR3. The germline gives CDR1 LNHDA, CDR2 SQIVND (reference sequence). Using reference TRBV19 and TRBJ2-2 for the parts outside the CDR3, the full variable domain is DGGITQSPKYLFRKEGQNVTLSCEQNLNHDAMYWYRQDPGQGLRLIYYSQIVNDFQKGDIAEGYSVSREKKESFPLTVTSAQKNPTAFYLCASGRRGELFFGEGSRLTVL.